A selection of T cell receptor beta chains follows, all from one sample in a study of cytomegalovirus exposure and HLA in healthy donors. Using immunoSEQ multiplex PCR, the repertoire was profiled, and TCRdb retains in-frame clones only, with some absent. The sample has around 170,000 clones, 65% to 85% seen once. Specimen: PBMCs. The source is a woman aged 40 to 50 in good health and CMV-seropositive. The CDR3 runs from the conserved cysteine through the conserved F or W. The D gene is left open where the match is weak. Size is stated for part of the rows, as once, few or many counts, or as a class when the clone is expanded.

d_gene: .
v_gene: TRBV11-2
abundance: many
j_gene: TRBJ2-2
CDR3aa: CASSQAFSGLNTGELFF
CDR3nt: TGTGCCAGCAGCCAAGCGTTCAGCGGGCTGAACACCGGGGAGCTGTTTTTT

d_gene: TRBD2
v_gene: TRBV13
abundance: .
j_gene: TRBJ2-2
CDR3aa: CASSLELENNGLAGTGELFF
CDR3nt: TGTGCCAGCAGCCTAGAATTAGAAAACAACGGACTAGCGGGGACCGGGGAGCTGTTTTTT

d_gene: .
v_gene: TRBV6-1
abundance: .
j_gene: TRBJ2-1
CDR3aa: CASRVLGGGHEQFF
CDR3nt: TGTGCCAGCAGGGTTCTCGGCGGGGGCCATGAGCAGTTCTTC

d_gene: .
v_gene: TRBV5-4
abundance: .
j_gene: TRBJ2-6
CDR3aa: CASRLEGSGANVLTF
CDR3nt: TGTGCCAGCAGGCTTGAGGGCTCTGGGGCCAACGTCCTGACTTTC

d_gene: TRBD1
v_gene: TRBV13
abundance: .
j_gene: TRBJ1-6
CDR3aa: CASSFRGQGYSPLHF
CDR3nt: TGTGCCAGCAGCTTTCGTGGACAGGGGTATTCACCCCTCCACTTT

d_gene: TRBD1
v_gene: TRBV15
abundance: .
j_gene: TRBJ1-5
CDR3aa: CATSETQGARGNQPQHF
CDR3nt: TGTGCCACCAGCGAAACACAGGGGGCTCGGGGCAATCAGCCCCAGCATTTT

d_gene: .
v_gene: TRBV28
abundance: .
j_gene: TRBJ2-7
CDR3aa: CASSSLRPGLQVGYEQYF
CDR3nt: TGTGCCAGCAGTTCGCTTCGTCCGGGACTCCAAGTCGGCTACGAGCAGTACTTC

d_gene: .
v_gene: TRBV4-3
abundance: .
j_gene: TRBJ1-2
CDR3aa: CASSQVVGVVYGYTF
CDR3nt: TGCGCCAGCAGCCAAGTTGTAGGGGTGGTCTATGGCTACACCTTC

d_gene: .
v_gene: TRBV27
abundance: few
j_gene: TRBJ2-1
CDR3aa: CASSLWQLANNYNEQFF
CDR3nt: TGTGCCAGCAGTTTATGGCAGCTAGCCAATAACTACAATGAGCAGTTCTTC

d_gene: TRBD1
v_gene: TRBV27
abundance: .
j_gene: TRBJ2-1
CDR3aa: CASSFATGGNEQFF
CDR3nt: TGTGCCAGCAGTTTCGCGACAGGGGGCAATGAGCAGTTCTTC

d_gene: TRBD2
v_gene: TRBV5-1
abundance: once
j_gene: TRBJ2-3
CDR3aa: CASSSRTSAGGADTQYF
CDR3nt: TGCGCCAGCAGCTCGCGGACTAGCGCTGGTGGGGCAGATACGCAGTATTTT